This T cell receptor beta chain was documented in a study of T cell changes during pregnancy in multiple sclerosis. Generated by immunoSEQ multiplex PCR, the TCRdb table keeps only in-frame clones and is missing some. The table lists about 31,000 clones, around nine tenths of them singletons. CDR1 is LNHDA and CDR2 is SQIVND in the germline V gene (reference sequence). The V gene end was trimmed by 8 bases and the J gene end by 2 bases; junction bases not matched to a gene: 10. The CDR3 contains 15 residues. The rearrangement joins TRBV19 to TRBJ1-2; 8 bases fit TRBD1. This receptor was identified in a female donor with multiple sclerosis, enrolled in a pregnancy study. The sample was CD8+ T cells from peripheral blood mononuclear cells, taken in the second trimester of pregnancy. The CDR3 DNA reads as TGTGCCAGTGTTTCTTGGGACAGGATAAACTATGGCTACACCTTC. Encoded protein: CASVSWDRINYGYTF.